This TCR beta chain was documented in a study of T cell repertoires in cytomegalovirus infection. Study background: Based on public TCR beta signatures, there were indications of CMV infection and of a matching HLA type. Points from the study as a whole: The ex vivo response was dominated by HLA-C-restricted CMV-specific TCR beta clonotypes.

CDR1 LNHDA and CDR2 SQIVND come from the germline V gene (reference sequence). Trimming left V 7 bases short and J 7 bases short, with 23 bases between. CDR3 length: 16 residues. Turning to this clonotype: Its antigen is currently unknown.

In TCRdb, the reads were re-called with MiXCR into one record per CDR3 protein. This sample yields approximately 700,000 distinct CDR3 sequences, of which 35% to 45% are seen a single time; around 2.8% belongs to the top ten. The rearrangement uses TRBV19 and TRBJ2-4; D possibly corresponds to TRBD2 (5 bases). Material for sequencing was PBMCs. The TCR originated in a human donor in good health (CMV status not recorded). Some clones in this sample may be carry-over from other donors' samples. This chain's CDR3 is CASTPHGGSSGNIQYF. In DNA form, the CDR3 reads TGTGCCAGTACCCCCCACGGAGGATCAAGTGGGAACATTCAGTACTTC.